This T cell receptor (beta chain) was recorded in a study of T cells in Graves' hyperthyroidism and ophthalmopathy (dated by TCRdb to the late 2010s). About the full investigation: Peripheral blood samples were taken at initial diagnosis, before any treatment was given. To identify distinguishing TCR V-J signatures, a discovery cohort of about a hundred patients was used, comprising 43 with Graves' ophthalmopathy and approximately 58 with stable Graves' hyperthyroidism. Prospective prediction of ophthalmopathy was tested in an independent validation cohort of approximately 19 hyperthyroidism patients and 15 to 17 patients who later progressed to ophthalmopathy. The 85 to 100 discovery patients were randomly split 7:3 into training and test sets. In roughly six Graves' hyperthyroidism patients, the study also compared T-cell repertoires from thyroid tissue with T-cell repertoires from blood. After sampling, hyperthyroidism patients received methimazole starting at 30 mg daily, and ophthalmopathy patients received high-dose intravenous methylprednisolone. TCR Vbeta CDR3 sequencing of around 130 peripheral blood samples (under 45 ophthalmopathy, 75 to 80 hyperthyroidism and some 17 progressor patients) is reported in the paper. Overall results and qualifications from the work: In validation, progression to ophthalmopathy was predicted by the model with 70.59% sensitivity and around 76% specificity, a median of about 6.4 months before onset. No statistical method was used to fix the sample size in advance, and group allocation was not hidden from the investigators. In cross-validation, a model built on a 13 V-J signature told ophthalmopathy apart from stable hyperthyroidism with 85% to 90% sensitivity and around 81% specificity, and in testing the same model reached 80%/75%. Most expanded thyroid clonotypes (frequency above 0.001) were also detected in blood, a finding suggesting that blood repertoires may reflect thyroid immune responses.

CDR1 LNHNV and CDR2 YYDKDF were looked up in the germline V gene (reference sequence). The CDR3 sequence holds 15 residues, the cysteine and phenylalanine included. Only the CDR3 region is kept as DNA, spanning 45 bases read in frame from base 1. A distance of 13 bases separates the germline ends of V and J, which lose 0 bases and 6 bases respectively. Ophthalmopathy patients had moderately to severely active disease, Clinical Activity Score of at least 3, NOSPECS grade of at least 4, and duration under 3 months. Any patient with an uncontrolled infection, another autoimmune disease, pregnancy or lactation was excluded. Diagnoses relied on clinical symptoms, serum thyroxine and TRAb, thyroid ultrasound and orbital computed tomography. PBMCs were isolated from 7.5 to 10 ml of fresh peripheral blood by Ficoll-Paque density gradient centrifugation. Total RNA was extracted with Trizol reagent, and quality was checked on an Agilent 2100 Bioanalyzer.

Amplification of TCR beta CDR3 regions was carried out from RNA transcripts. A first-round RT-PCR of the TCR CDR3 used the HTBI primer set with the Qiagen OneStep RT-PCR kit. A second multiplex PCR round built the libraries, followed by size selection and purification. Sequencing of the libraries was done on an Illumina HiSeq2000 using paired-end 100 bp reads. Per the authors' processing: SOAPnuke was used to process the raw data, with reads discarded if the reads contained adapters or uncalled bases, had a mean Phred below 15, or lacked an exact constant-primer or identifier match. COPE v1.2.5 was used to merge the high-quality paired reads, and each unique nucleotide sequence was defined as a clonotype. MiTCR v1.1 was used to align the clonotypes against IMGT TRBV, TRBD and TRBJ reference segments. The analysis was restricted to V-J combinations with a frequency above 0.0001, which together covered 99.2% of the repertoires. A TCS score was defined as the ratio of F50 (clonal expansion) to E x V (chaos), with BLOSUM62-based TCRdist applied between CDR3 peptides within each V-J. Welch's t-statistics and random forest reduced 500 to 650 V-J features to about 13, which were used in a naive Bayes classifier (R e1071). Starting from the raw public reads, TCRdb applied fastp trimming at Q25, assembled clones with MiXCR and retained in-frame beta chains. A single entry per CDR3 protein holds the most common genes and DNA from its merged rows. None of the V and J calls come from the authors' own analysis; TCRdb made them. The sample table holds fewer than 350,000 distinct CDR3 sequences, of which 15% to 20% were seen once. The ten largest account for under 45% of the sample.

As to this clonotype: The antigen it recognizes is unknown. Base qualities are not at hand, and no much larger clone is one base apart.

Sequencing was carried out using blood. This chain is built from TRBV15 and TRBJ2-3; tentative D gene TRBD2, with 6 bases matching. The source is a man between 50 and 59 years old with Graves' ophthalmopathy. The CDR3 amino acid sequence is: CATSREGEAADTQYF. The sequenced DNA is TGTGCCACCAGCAGAGAAGGGGAGGCCGCGGATACGCAGTATTTT.